Following are 27 T cell receptor beta chains from one sample sequenced in a study of Ad26.COV2.S vaccination and SARS-CoV-2 variants. Treatment here: around 19 received Ad26.COV2.S at low or high dose, single or two shots; several received placebo; per-sample allocation not given. Sampling took place 63 days after the first vaccine or placebo injection. Sequencing used immunoSEQ multiplex PCR; TCRdb keeps in-frame clones, though not all of them. The sample lists about 350,000 clones; 88% were seen once. Sequenced here: peripheral blood, sampled in a trial of Ad26.COV2.S vaccine versus placebo. The receptors stem from a person aged 18-65 years who received the Ad26.COV2.S COVID-19 vaccine or a placebo.

The gene calls are TRBV7-2 and TRBJ1-2; D remains ambiguous. CDR3 length equals 15 residues. Trimming took 1 base from V and 0 from J, leaving 9 bases between them. Germline lookup yields CDR1 SGHTA and CDR2 FQGNSA. For the CDR3, the DNA is TGTGCCAGCAGCTTAGTGCAAGGTACTAACTATGGCTACACCTTC. Its translation: CASSLVQGTNYGYTF.

The chain links TRBV9 to TRBJ2-5; TRBD2 is a possible D gene (6 bases). The CDR3 contains 16 residues. CDR1 is SGDLS and CDR2 is YYNGEE in the germline V gene. Trimming took off 0 bases at V and 5 bases at J, with 17 bases between the two ends. The CDR3 loop reads CASSVAVGAGGETQYF. CDR3 nucleotides: TGTGCCAGCAGCGTAGCGGTAGGGGCCGGAGGGGAGACCCAGTACTTC.

The chain is built from TRBV5-1 and TRBJ2-3; D remains unclear. The CDR3 contains 12 residues. Trimming shortened V by 7 bases and J by 3 bases, and 9 bases separated the two germline ends. Germline V gene data show CDR1 as SGHRS and CDR2 as YFSETQ. CDR3 amino acids: CASSPGTDTQYF. The CDR3 DNA is TGCGCCAGCTCTCCGGGTACAGATACGCAGTATTTT.

The chain combines TRBV7-3 with TRBJ1-6; 10 bases line up with TRBD1. V gave up 0 bases and J gave up 9 bases; unmatched junction bases: 2. The CDR3 extends over 15 amino acids. CDR1 is SGHTA, CDR2 FQGTGA, per germline. CDR3 sequence reads: CASSLTGQGGSPLHF. The CDR3 nucleotides are TGTGCCAGCAGCTTAACAGGACAGGGGGGTTCACCCCTCCACTTT.

The CDR3 is CASSYDQDYEQYF. The DNA of the CDR3 is TGTGCCAGCAGCTACGACCAGGACTACGAGCAGTACTTC. This chain links TRBV6-5 with TRBJ2-7; D is undetermined. V lost 6 bases to trimming and J lost 3 bases, with 12 bases between them. CDR1 is MNHEY and CDR2 is SVGAGI in the germline V gene. The CDR3 contains 13 residues.

The chain has TRBV19 and TRBJ2-2; 7 bases fit TRBD1. The length of the CDR3 is 17 residues. Per the germline V gene, CDR1 is LNHDA and CDR2 is SQIVND (reference sequence). Trimming cost V 10 bases and J 0 bases; bases outside gene matches: 14. CDR3 sequence (DNA): TGTGCCACCAATACCCCGGGACAGAACGCGAACACCGGGGAGCTGTTTTTT. Its translation: CATNTPGQNANTGELFF. Full variable domain (remainder filled in from reference TRBV19 and TRBJ2-2): DGGITQSPKYLFRKEGQNVTLSCEQNLNHDAMYWYRQDPGQGLRLIYYSQIVNDFQKGDIAEGYSVSREKKESFPLTVTSAQKNPTAFYLCATNTPGQNANTGELFFGEGSRLTVL.

The V gene is TRBV19, the J gene TRBJ1-5; tentative D call: TRBD1 (5 bases). Germline values: CDR1 LNHDA, CDR2 SQIVND (reference sequence). Trimming pared 3 bases from V and 6 bases from J, leaving 12 bases between. This CDR3 region has 14 residues. In DNA, the CDR3 is TGTGCCAGTAGTATCGCCCGGGGGACTCAGCCCCAGCATTTT. It yields the protein CASSIARGTQPQHF.

The V gene is TRBV6-5, the J gene TRBJ2-2; D is unclear. Germline values: CDR1 MNHEY, CDR2 SVGAGI. V lost 2 bases, J lost 7 bases, and 5 bases lay in between. The CDR3 is made up of 12 amino acids. The CDR3 sequence is CASSYRLGELFF. The DNA for the CDR3 is TGTGCCAGCAGTTACCGCCTCGGGGAGCTGTTTTTT.

This clone has only a few counts. The J gene is TRBJ2-2, the V gene TRBV4-3, with D hard to call. The CDR3 covers 16 residues. Trimming removed 3 bases at V and 4 bases at J, with 15 bases between. Germline CDR1 and CDR2: LGHNA and YSLEER. The CDR3 sequence: CASSQALVVSTGELFF. DNA for the CDR3: TGCGCCAGCAGCCAGGCTCTGGTAGTCAGCACCGGGGAGCTGTTTTTT.

This sequence joins TRBV7-2 and TRBJ2-4, with D perhaps matching TRBD2 (6 bases). This CDR3 is 18 amino acids long. The V gene's germline CDR1 is SGHTA and CDR2 FQGNSA. Deletions cut 3 bases from V and 2 bases from J, with 20 bases between. The CDR3 nucleotides read TGTGCCAGCAGCTTCCCGATCTGGCGGGGCGGGTCCAAAAACATTCAGTACTTC. It yields the protein CASSFPIWRGGSKNIQYF.

The chain is built from TRBV5-4 and TRBJ2-7; the D call may be TRBD1 or TRBD2 (6 bases each). The CDR3 is 14 amino acids. CDR1 SGHNT and CDR2 YYREEE come from the germline V gene (reference sequence). The germline V and J ends were trimmed by 3 bases and 6 bases, with 16 bases remaining between them. The DNA for the CDR3 is TGTGCCAGCAGCTCGGCGAAGGGGGGAAGCGAGCAGTACTTC. This gives the protein CASSSAKGGSEQYF.

J is TRBJ2-1 and V is TRBV20-1; D ambiguous. CDR3 length: 11 amino acids. CDR1 is DFQATT and CDR2 is SNEGSKA in the germline V gene (reference sequence). Trimming shortened V by 6 bases and J by 5 bases, and 8 bases separated the two germline ends. The CDR3 bases are TGCAGTGCAGGTCCCCACAATGAGCAGTTCTTC. This encodes CSAGPHNEQFF.

This clone was seen many times. J is TRBJ2-7 and V is TRBV4-3; D might be TRBD1 or TRBD2, each matching 6 bases. Between the trimmed V and J ends, which lost 3 bases and 5 bases, there was a span of 20 bases. CDR3 length: 16 residues. Per germline, CDR1 LGHNA and CDR2 YSLEER. The CDR3 DNA sequence: TGCGCCAGCAGCCACAATACAGGGCGTGGAGGGAACGAGCAGTACTTC. Its protein is CASSHNTGRGGNEQYF.

The V and J genes are TRBV19 and TRBJ1-3; D gene uncertain. From germline, CDR1 is LNHDA and CDR2 SQIVND (reference sequence). The CDR3 runs 15 residues. Trimming shortened V by 7 bases and J by 4 bases, and 17 bases separated the two germline ends. The CDR3, as DNA: TGTGCCAGTACTCCCCCCGTCGATCTGGGAAACACCATATATTTT. Protein product: CASTPPVDLGNTIYF.

This clone was detected only once. This chain links TRBV5-1 with TRBJ1-2; a possible D gene is TRBD1 (5 bases). Trimming pared 2 bases from V and 5 bases from J, leaving 13 bases between. Germline V gene data show CDR1 as SGHRS and CDR2 as YFSETQ. The CDR3 is made up of 14 amino acids. The CDR3 DNA reads TGCGCCAGCAGCTTTCCAGGGCCACCGTATGGCTACACCTTC. Its protein is CASSFPGPPYGYTF.

This clone came up once. The rearrangement links TRBV19 to TRBJ1-2; TRBD1 matches 8 bases. The CDR3 contains 13 residues. The germline CDR1 and CDR2 sequences are LNHDA and SQIVND (reference sequence). V gave up 6 bases and J gave up 8 bases; unmatched junction bases: 8. The CDR3 DNA reads as TGTGCCAGTAGAACGGGACAGGCGGGGGGCTACACCTTC. Amino acids: CASRTGQAGGYTF.

The gene calls are TRBV11-2 and TRBJ2-1; 10 bases map to TRBD2. CDR3 length: 16 amino acids. Per germline, CDR1 SGHAT and CDR2 FQNNGV. V lost 5 bases to trimming and J lost 3 bases; unmatched junction nucleotides: 7. For the CDR3, the DNA is TGTGCCAGCAGCCCATCGGGACTAGCGTTCTACAATGAGCAGTTCTTC. Amino acid sequence: CASSPSGLAFYNEQFF.

V and J are TRBV7-3 and TRBJ2-1; 7 nucleotides match TRBD2. This CDR3 spans 17 amino acids. The trim removed 3 bases at V and 0 bases at J, leaving 8 bases unmatched. Germline V gene sequence: CDR1 SGHTA, CDR2 FQGTGA. The CDR3 sequence: CASSFPGGRGSYNEQFF. The CDR3 DNA reads as TGTGCCAGCAGCTTTCCTGGCGGGAGAGGCTCCTACAATGAGCAGTTCTTC.

Only one count was recorded for this clone. The genes are TRBV14 and TRBJ2-1, with TRBD2 identical over 9 bases. CDR1 and CDR2 (germline): SGHDN, FVKESK. The length of the CDR3 is 16 residues. With 2 bases clipped from V and 7 bases from J, the junction kept 9 bases outside the gene matches. As DNA, the CDR3 is TGTGCCAGCAGCCAAAACCGGGGGACTAGCCGGAATGAGCAGTTCTTC. Its protein product is CASSQNRGTSRNEQFF.

The V and J genes are TRBV9 and TRBJ1-6; D may be TRBD1 (6 bases). CDR3 size: 15 residues. V dropped 2 bases and J dropped 7 bases, with 13 bases sitting between them. From germline, CDR1 is SGDLS and CDR2 YYNGEE. CDR3 loop: CASSVDTGLNSPLHF. In DNA form, the CDR3 reads TGTGCCAGCAGCGTCGACACAGGGTTGAATTCACCCCTCCACTTT.

Here the CDR3 reads CASSQDVGRSTNEKLFF. CDR3 nucleotides: TGTGCCAGCAGCCAAGATGTGGGCAGGTCAACTAATGAAAAACTGTTTTTT. This rearrangement joins TRBV3-1 (or the pseudogene TRBV3-2) to TRBJ1-4; D unresolved. The CDR3 sequence is 17 residues long. CDR1 and CDR2 (germline): LGHDT, YNNKEL (reference sequence). V dropped 0 bases and J dropped 0 bases, with 11 bases sitting between them.

The chain couples TRBV6-5 to TRBJ1-2, with a tentative D call TRBD1 (5 bases). Germline CDR1 is MNHEY and CDR2 is SVGAGI. The CDR3 spans 13 residues. Deletions cut 7 bases from V and 2 bases from J, with 11 bases between. CDR3 amino acids: CASKSRDNYGYTF. Written as DNA, the CDR3 is TGTGCCAGCAAAAGTCGGGACAACTATGGCTACACCTTC.

The V call is TRBV10-1, the J call TRBJ2-4; possible D gene TRBD2, 5 bases. Trimming left V 5 bases short and J 0 bases short, with 26 bases between. The CDR3 consists of 20 residues. CDR1 is WNHNN and CDR2 is SYGVQD in the germline V gene (reference sequence). The CDR3 DNA is TGCGCCAGCAGTTTCCCTAGCTCGCGGTGTAAAGTTCTAGCCAAAAACATTCAGTACTTC. Translation gives CASSFPSSRCKVLAKNIQYF.

This chain joins TRBV5-6 and TRBJ2-7; no firm D call. Germline V gene sequence: CDR1 SGHDT, CDR2 YYEEEE. The V and J ends lost 4 bases and 2 bases respectively, with 19 bases between them. The CDR3 sequence is 16 residues long. CDR3: CASSPSVGTAPYEQYF. For the CDR3, the DNA is TGTGCCAGCAGCCCGTCAGTAGGAACAGCTCCCTACGAGCAGTACTTC.

CDR3 sequence: CASSPGTGLYGYTF. The CDR3 nucleotides are TGTGCCAGCAGCCCCGGGACAGGCCTCTATGGCTACACCTTC. The chain employs TRBV28 and TRBJ1-2, with 8 bases fitting TRBD1. Germline trimming cut 6 bases from V and 4 bases from J; bases unmatched to any gene: 7. This CDR3 has 14 residues. Germline V gene sequence: CDR1 MDHEN, CDR2 SYDVKM.

The chain has TRBV15 and TRBJ1-6; weak D call: TRBD1 (6 bases). Between the trimmed V and J ends, which lost 0 bases and 0 bases, there was a span of 9 bases. Germline values: CDR1 LNHNV, CDR2 YYDKDF (reference sequence). The CDR3 loop spans 17 amino acids. The chain's CDR3 is CATSRDQGSSYNSPLHF. The CDR3 nucleotides are TGTGCCACCAGCAGAGATCAGGGGAGCTCCTATAATTCACCCCTCCACTTT. The whole variable domain, filled in from reference TRBV15 and TRBJ1-6, reads DAMVIQNPRYQVTQFGKPVTLSCSQTLNHNVMYWYQQKSSQAPKLLFHYYDKDFNNEADTPDNFQSRRPNTSFCFLDIRSPGLGDTAMYLCATSRDQGSSYNSPLHFGNGTRLTVT.

The gene calls are TRBV7-8 and TRBJ1-1, with D perhaps TRBD1 (5 bases). Germline lookup yields CDR1 SGHVS and CDR2 FQNEAQ. Trimming pared 1 base from V and 0 bases from J, leaving 12 bases between. The CDR3 has 16 residues. In DNA form, the CDR3 reads TGTGCCAGCAGCTTAGTCGGCAGGACAATGAACACTGAAGCTTTCTTT. Translating it yields CASSLVGRTMNTEAFF. The full variable domain, in which reference TRBV7-8 and TRBJ1-1 provide the parts outside the CDR3, is GAGVSQSPRYKVAKRGQDVALRCDPISGHVSLFWYQQALGQGPEFLTYFQNEAQLDKSGLPSDRFFAERPEGSVSTLKIQRTQQEDSAVYLCASSLVGRTMNTEAFFGQGTRLTVV.